This TCR beta chain was recorded in a study of cytotoxic CD8 clonotypes in ibrutinib-treated CLL. This CDR3 contains 15 residues. CDR1 is LNHNV, CDR2 YYDKDF, per germline (reference sequence). Trimming stripped 0 bases from V and 5 bases from J, with 10 bases between. Sequenced by immunoSEQ multiplex PCR; TCRdb stores in-frame clones only, minus some. Seen here are 75,000 to 80,000 clones, approximately 82% observed once, and the top ten hold more than 35%. This rearrangement joins TRBV15 to TRBJ2-2; perhaps TRBD2 as D (6 bases). Specimen: PBMCs, collected after 24 months of ibrutinib treatment. The receptor was isolated from a human donor with chronic lymphocytic leukemia. As DNA, the CDR3 is TGTGCCACCAGCAGAGATGGGGGGTCTACCGGGGAGCTGTTTTTT. Residues: CATSRDGGSTGELFF. Drawing the rest from reference TRBV15 and TRBJ2-2, the complete variable domain is DAMVIQNPRYQVTQFGKPVTLSCSQTLNHNVMYWYQQKSSQAPKLLFHYYDKDFNNEADTPDNFQSRRPNTSFCFLDIRSPGLGDTAMYLCATSRDGGSTGELFFGEGSRLTVL.